These 22 T cell receptor beta chains were sequenced from one sample in a study of memory CD4+ T cells and cytomegalovirus serostatus. Sequenced by immunoSEQ multiplex PCR; TCRdb stores in-frame clones only, minus some. The data contain around 57,000 clones, 60% to 85% of them singletons. The sort gate was single viable CD3+CD4+CD8-CD45RO+ cells for memory CD4+ T cells. Sequencing input: memory CD4+ T cells from blood. These receptors all come from an adult in good health and CMV-seronegative. Some clones in this sample may be carry-over from other donors' samples.

The J gene is TRBJ1-3, the V gene TRBV28; TRBD1 aligns across 7 bases. The CDR3 is made up of 16 amino acids. Germline CDR1 MDHEN, CDR2 SYDVKM. The ends lost 6 bases at V and 4 bases at J; junction bases unmatched: 12. The CDR3 here is CASSLLGTVRGNTIYF. For the CDR3, the DNA is TGTGCCAGCAGCTTGTTGGGGACAGTCAGAGGAAACACCATATATTTT.

Notes on this clone: One end of the junction does not line up with germline, which may come from a read error. The DNA of the CDR3 is TGTGCCAGCAATTTAGCAGGGCCCCCGGACTATGGCTACACCTTC. Its protein is CASNLAGPPDYGYTF. V and J are TRBV27 and TRBJ1-2; tentatively, D is TRBD1 (5 bases). There are 15 residues in the CDR3. The V gene's germline CDR1 is MNHEY and CDR2 SMNVEV (reference sequence).

V and J are TRBV19 and TRBJ1-2; D might be TRBD1 (6 bases). Looked up from germline, CDR1 is LNHDA and CDR2 is SQIVND (reference sequence). The CDR3 length is 16 residues. V gave up 1 base and J gave up 7 bases, with 19 bases separating them. CDR3 in amino acids: CASSIGTFNYRVGYTF. The CDR3 bases are TGTGCCAGTAGTATAGGCACGTTTAATTACAGGGTTGGCTACACCTTC.

This clone showed up just a few times. The V call is TRBV27, the J call TRBJ2-5; D is uncertain. This CDR3 has 13 amino acids. The V end was cut by 5 bases, the J end by 4 bases, with 11 bases between. Germline CDR1 reads MNHEY; CDR2 reads SMNVEV (reference sequence). CDR3 sequence reads: CASSLGPGETQYF. The CDR3 region has the DNA TGTGCCAGCAGTCTTGGTCCGGGAGAGACCCAGTACTTC.

The chain combines TRBV7-2 with TRBJ2-7; perhaps TRBD2 as D (5 bases). The CDR3 runs 14 residues. The V end was cut by 6 bases, the J end by 3 bases, with 15 bases between. The V gene's germline CDR1 is SGHTA and CDR2 FQGNSA. The CDR3 region has the DNA TGTGCCAGCAGTTCAAACGGACTCGTCTACGAGCAGTACTTC. It encodes CASSSNGLVYEQYF.

V is TRBV30 and J is TRBJ1-2; D gene uncertain. Deletions cut 0 bases from V and 3 bases from J, with 11 bases between. Looked up from germline, CDR1 is GTSNPN and CDR2 is SVGIG (reference sequence). This CDR3 has 14 residues. CDR3: CAWSVNRGDYGYTF. The DNA for the CDR3 is TGTGCCTGGAGTGTAAATAGAGGAGACTATGGCTACACCTTC.

V gene TRBV4-1 combines with J gene TRBJ1-1, with D possibly TRBD1 on 5 matching bases. V was shortened by 4 bases and J by 1 base, with 10 bases between the two germline ends. This CDR3 contains 14 residues. The germline CDR1 and CDR2 sequences are MGHRA and YSYEKL. CDR3 DNA sequence: TGCGCCAGCAGCCCCGGGACGCAGAACACTGAAGCTTTCTTT. Residues: CASSPGTQNTEAFF.

This clone showed up just once. The chain links TRBV7-2 to TRBJ1-1; 7 bases are a match to TRBD1. CDR1 and CDR2 (germline): SGHTA, FQGNSA. This CDR3 comprises 15 residues. V dropped 5 bases and J dropped 5; count of bases not matched to a gene: 11. The CDR3 here is CASSERQGVRTEAFF. DNA for the CDR3: TGTGCCAGCAGCGAACGACAGGGTGTGAGGACTGAAGCTTTCTTT.

This chain uses TRBV6-1 with TRBJ2-1; TRBD2 matches 10 bases. The CDR3 spans 14 residues. V lost 4 bases to trimming and J lost 6 bases; unmatched junction nucleotides: 3. The germline V gene has CDR1 MNHNS and CDR2 SASEGT. CDR3 in DNA: TGTGCCAGCAGTGCGGGACTAGCGTTCAATGAGCAGTTCTTC. Translation: CASSAGLAFNEQFF.

This rearrangement joins TRBV6-1 to TRBJ1-2; D gene unclear. This CDR3 has 14 amino acids. V lost 7 bases and J 2 bases, leaving 14 bases between the germline ends. CDR1 and CDR2 from the germline V gene are MNHNS and SASEGT. The CDR3 loop is CASIVPGRNYGYTF. CDR3 nucleotides: TGTGCCAGCATCGTACCAGGTCGAAACTATGGCTACACCTTC.

The V and J genes are TRBV2 and TRBJ1-1; TRBD1 might be the D (5 bases). Germline assignment: CDR1 SNHLY and CDR2 FYNNEI. V gave up 2 bases and J gave up 2 bases, with 9 bases separating them. The CDR3 runs to 14 residues. The DNA for the CDR3 is TGTGCCAGCAGTGAACGAGGGGTCAACACTGAAGCTTTCTTT. It encodes CASSERGVNTEAFF.

A single count supports this clone. The rearrangement links TRBV4-3 to TRBJ1-2; TRBD1 might be the D (5 bases). This CDR3 comprises 20 residues. V was pared by 0 bases and J by 1 base, with 24 bases between. The V gene's germline CDR1 is LGHNA and CDR2 YSLEER. The CDR3 DNA follows: TGCGCCAGCAGCCAAGAGCTGGCCAGGGCCAAAGATGTCTATAACTATGGCTACACCTTC. Amino acids: CASSQELARAKDVYNYGYTF.

The chain combines TRBV2 with TRBJ2-1; D ambiguous. The CDR3 spans 13 residues. With 6 bases removed from V and 3 bases from J, the gap between germline ends came to 9 bases. The germline gives CDR1 SNHLY, CDR2 FYNNEI. The CDR3 DNA reads TGTGCCAGCAGCAACGCTGGCTACAATGAGCAGTTCTTC. Protein: CASSNAGYNEQFF.

As concerns this clone: The germline gene is not matched at one end of the junction; a read error may be the cause. The chain is built from TRBV7-7 and TRBJ1-4; TRBD1 aligns across 7 bases. In germline, CDR1 is SSHAT, CDR2 FNYEAQ (reference sequence). The CDR3 loop spans 15 amino acids. The CDR3 nucleotides read TGTGCTAGCAGCTTAGGCGGGACAGCTAATGAAAAACTGTTTTTT. Protein sequence: CASSLGGTANEKLFF.

In regard to this clone: Other DNA sequences in this specimen translate into the identical CDR3. The chain couples TRBV19 to TRBJ2-5; D uncertain. CDR3 size: 12 residues. The germline V gene has CDR1 LNHDA and CDR2 SQIVND (reference sequence). V shed 1 base and J shed 5 bases, with 5 bases lying between them. CDR3 sequence: CASSIGGETQYF. The CDR3 DNA follows: TGTGCCAGTAGTATAGGTGGGGAGACCCAGTACTTC.

This clone was recorded once. The J gene is TRBJ2-2, the V gene TRBV13; 8 bases fit TRBD2. The germline gives CDR1 PRHDT, CDR2 FYEKMQ (reference sequence). The CDR3 contains 20 residues. J was trimmed by 1 base and V by 1 base; bases with no gene match: 14. DNA for the CDR3: TGTGCCAGCAGCTTAGAGCCCTATTTGGCGGGGGGTTTGAACACCGGGGAGCTGTTTTTT. It encodes CASSLEPYLAGGLNTGELFF.

The gene calls are TRBV7-2 and TRBJ1-2, with TRBD1 matching 7 bases. Germline values: CDR1 SGHTA, CDR2 FQGNSA. This CDR3 is 17 amino acids long. V gave up 1 base and J gave up 4 bases; unmatched junction bases: 12. The CDR3 nucleotides are TGTGCCAGCAGCTTAGACCATGGAGGGCAGGGGGGCTATGGCTACACCTTC. Residues: CASSLDHGGQGGYGYTF.

Of note for this clone: The same CDR3 is also encoded by other DNA sequences in this sample. The chain joins TRBV5-1 to TRBJ2-3, with 15 bases fitting TRBD2. The germline V gene has CDR1 SGHRS and CDR2 YFSETQ. V gave up 0 bases and J gave up 6 bases; unmatched junction bases: 8. The CDR3 loop spans 18 amino acids. The CDR3 DNA is TGCGCCAGCAGCTTGGGCAGGACTAGCGGGGGGGCAACTGATACGCAGTATTTT. Its translation is CASSLGRTSGGATDTQYF.

This clone was seen more than once but under ten times. The rearrangement joins TRBV11-3 to TRBJ2-3, with a weak D call TRBD1 (8 bases). Germline CDR1 and CDR2: SGHNT and YENEEA. The CDR3 has 15 amino acids. V lost 5 bases, J lost 3 bases, and 15 bases lay in between. This CDR3 is CASSRQGRGTDTQYF. Here the CDR3 DNA reads TGTGCCAGCAGCCGACAGGGGAGGGGGACAGATACGCAGTATTTT. The whole variable domain, filled in from reference TRBV11-3 and TRBJ2-3, reads EAGVVQSPRYKIIEKKQPVAFWCNPISGHNTLYWYLQNLGQGPELLIRYENEEAVDDSQLPKDRFSAERLKGVDSTLKIQPAELGDSAVYLCASSRQGRGTDTQYFGPGTRLTVL.

J is TRBJ2-7 and V is TRBV11-3, with D possibly being TRBD2 (5 bases). V dropped 4 bases and J dropped 4 bases, with 8 bases sitting between them. Germline V CDR1 and CDR2: SGHNT, YENEEA. The CDR3 consists of 12 residues. The CDR3 sequence is CASSSADYEQYF. The CDR3, as DNA: TGTGCCAGCAGCTCAGCGGATTACGAGCAGTACTTC.

CDR3 residues: CASSLEVPPYEQYF. In DNA form, the CDR3 reads TGTGCCAGCAGCTTAGAGGTGCCTCCCTACGAGCAGTACTTC. This sequence joins TRBV7-6 and TRBJ2-7, with D hard to call. Trimming stripped 1 base from V and 2 bases from J, with 9 bases between. CDR1 is SGHVS and CDR2 is FNYEAQ in the germline V gene. This CDR3 spans 14 amino acids.

The rearrangement uses TRBV6-5 and TRBJ2-1; D remains ambiguous. Trimming took 5 bases from V and 0 from J, leaving 8 bases between them. CDR1 is MNHEY, CDR2 SVGAGI, per germline. There are 14 residues in the CDR3. CDR3 sequence reads: CASSRSSSYNEQFF. CDR3 DNA: TGTGCCAGCAGTCGGTCGTCCTCCTACAATGAGCAGTTCTTC.